The 2 T cell receptor beta chains below were found in one sample sequenced in a study of blood T cells in healthy people across ages (dated by TCRdb to the mid-2010s). Library prep was done by 5' RACE. The instrument was an Illumina HiSeq 2500. A second PCR of about 6 to 11 cycles was run with a J-beta primer mix and a sample-barcoded 5' primer. Through fastp at Q25 and MiXCR, TCRdb rebuilt clones from the public reads, retaining in-frame beta chains. One record per CDR3 amino acid sequence lists the most common genes and DNA. The sample table holds hundreds of thousands of distinct CDR3 sequences, of which roughly 53% were seen once. 30% to 45% of the sample goes to the ten largest clones. The sample was blood. All receptors derive from a man aged 55-75 years in good health.

Concerning this clonotype: A much larger clone differs from this one at a single base, so this may be a read error. This rearrangement joins TRBV29-1 to TRBJ2-6; D is undetermined. The CDR3 has 13 amino acids. CDR1 and CDR2 from the germline V gene are SQVTM and ANQGSEA. CDR3 coding DNA: TGCAGCGTTGAATTTTCTGAGGCCAACGTCCTGACTTTC. This gives the protein CSVEFSEANVLTF.

The rearrangement uses TRBV7-9 and TRBJ1-2; 8 nucleotides match TRBD1. This CDR3 has 16 amino acids. J gave up 7 bases and V 5 bases, and 15 bases lay outside the gene matches. The germline CDR1 and CDR2 sequences are SEHNR and FQNEAQ (reference sequence). The CDR3 spells CASSPQVAGGAIGYTF. In DNA form, the CDR3 reads TGTGCCAGCAGCCCACAGGTGGCAGGGGGCGCGATTGGCTACACCTTC.